This TCR beta chain was observed in a study of graft-versus-host responses after intestinal transplantation. Study-level background: Recipients obtained multivisceral, liver-intestinal, or isolated intestinal transplants. Every recipient underwent anti-thymocyte globulin induction, then tacrolimus and steroids for two to four years. Regarding the study as a whole: GvH clones were found in recipient marrow; some appeared first in ileum or blood.

This table comes from immunoSEQ multiplex PCR, and its TCRdb copy is limited to in-frame clones, with some not included. The sample records about 120,000 clones, 85% to 95% being singletons. Note on this clone: The antigen is undetermined.

The source of this sequence is a human donor who received an intestinal transplant. This sample comprised unstimulated CD4+ T cells sorted from spleen or lymph node cells, obtained before intestinal transplant.

The CDR3 here is CASSVGGGQYSGNTIYF. The CDR3 region has the DNA TGTGCCAGCAGCGTGGGCGGGGGACAGTACTCTGGAAACACCATATATTTT. The chain combines TRBV9 with TRBJ1-3, with 7 bases that match TRBD1. This CDR3 comprises 17 residues. Per germline, CDR1 SGDLS and CDR2 YYNGEE. The V gene end was trimmed by 2 bases and the J gene end by 0 bases; junction bases not matched to a gene: 8.